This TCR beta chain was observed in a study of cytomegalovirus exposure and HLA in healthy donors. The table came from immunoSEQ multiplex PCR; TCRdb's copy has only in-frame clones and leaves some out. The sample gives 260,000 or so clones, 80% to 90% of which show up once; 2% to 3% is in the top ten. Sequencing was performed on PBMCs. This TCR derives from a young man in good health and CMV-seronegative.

As DNA, the CDR3 is TGTGCCAGCAGCAGTGCGGGGGGGAGTGAGCAGTTCTTC. Translated: CASSSAGGSEQFF. The chain has TRBV14 and TRBJ2-1; 9 nucleotides line up with TRBD2. Germline V CDR1 and CDR2: SGHDN, FVKESK. The CDR3 extends over 13 amino acids. Losses at the gene ends were 5 bases for V and 9 bases for J; bases not matched to a gene: 5.